The 11 T cell receptor beta chains below were found in one sample sequenced in a study of vaccination effects on CD4 cells after COVID-19. Upon completion of around 9 days in culture, CD4+ T cells were isolated. Participants got two doses of BNT162b2 or mRNA-1273 vaccine. Repertoires were generated with immunoSEQ multiplex PCR, while TCRdb's copy carries only in-frame clones and drops some. The sample has roughly 40,000 clones; about two thirds are singletons. These receptors have no known antigen. The specimen was CD4+ T cells from PBMCs cultured without peptide, collected after COVID-19 vaccination. Receptor source: a human donor who received a COVID-19 vaccine.

This chain joins TRBV19 and TRBJ1-3; D not resolved. The germline V gene encodes CDR1 LNHDA and CDR2 SQIVND (reference sequence). Deletions cut 5 bases from V and 1 base from J, with 9 bases between. The CDR3 totals 14 residues. The CDR3 sequence: CASSVVLSGNTIYF. As DNA, the CDR3 is TGTGCCAGTAGTGTGGTTCTATCTGGAAACACCATATATTTT.

V and J are TRBV28 and TRBJ1-6; TRBD1 aligns across 10 bases. J lost 10 bases, V lost 10 bases, and 10 bases had no gene match. The CDR3 has 14 residues. Per germline, CDR1 MDHEN and CDR2 SYDVKM. CDR3 sequence reads: CAIGTGDRTSPLHF. Written as DNA, the CDR3 is TGTGCCATAGGGACAGGGGATCGCACCTCACCCCTCCACTTT.

J is TRBJ2-5 and V is TRBV7-2; D is perhaps TRBD2 (6 bases). Germline CDR1 SGHTA, CDR2 FQGNSA. V lost 5 bases and J lost 0, with 10 bases in between. The CDR3 runs to 14 residues. The CDR3 spells CASSRDSHQETQYF. In DNA, the CDR3 is TGTGCCAGCAGCCGGGACTCTCACCAAGAGACCCAGTACTTC.

The chain is built from TRBV18 and TRBJ2-1, with D possibly matching TRBD2 (6 bases). Germline V gene data show CDR1 as KGHSH and CDR2 as LQKENI. The V end was cut by 3 bases, the J end by 4 bases, with 13 bases between. The CDR3 is 15 residues long. In nucleotides, the CDR3 is TGTGCCAGCTCACCCTTGGGGACTTTATACAATGAGCAGTTCTTC. Protein product: CASSPLGTLYNEQFF.

As concerns this clone: One end of the junction varies from germline; a read error may be responsible. This chain links TRBV12-3 or TRBV12-4 with TRBJ1-5, with a tentative D call TRBD1 (6 bases). The CDR3 loop spans 12 amino acids. CDR3 protein: CASSGDNLPQHF. The CDR3 DNA reads TGTGCCAGCAGTGGGGACAATCTGCCCCAGCATTTT.

This clone was seen a handful of times. V gene TRBV6-5 combines with J gene TRBJ1-6; 7 bases are a match to TRBD1. The CDR3 spans 15 residues. V lost 5 bases to trimming and J lost 10 bases; unmatched junction nucleotides: 11. Germline assignment: CDR1 MNHEY and CDR2 SVGAGI. The CDR3 region has the DNA TGTGCCAGCAGTACCCAACGACAGGGAGGATCACCCCTCCACTTT. It codes for CASSTQRQGGSPLHF.

The chain carries TRBV14 and TRBJ2-7; 9 positions agree with TRBD1. V lost 8 bases and J lost 9; bases outside the gene matches: 8. Germline assignment: CDR1 SGHDN and CDR2 FVKESK. The CDR3 totals 12 residues. The CDR3 region is CASSGTGQRQYF. CDR3 sequence (DNA): TGTGCCAGCTCCGGGACAGGGCAACGGCAGTACTTC.

This sequence joins TRBV11-1 and TRBJ1-6; 9 nucleotides align to TRBD1. The CDR3 is made up of 15 amino acids. The junction had 1 base not matched to a gene; V was cut back by 0 bases and J by 7 bases. Germline V gives CDR1 SGHAT, CDR2 FQDESV (reference sequence). CDR3: CASSLAGTGNSPLHF. The CDR3 DNA reads TGTGCCAGCAGCTTAGCTGGGACAGGGAATTCACCCCTCCACTTT. The full variable domain, its missing parts supplied by reference TRBV11-1 and TRBJ1-6, is EAEVAQSPRYKITEKSQAVAFWCDPISGHATLYWYRQILGQGPELLVQFQDESVVDDSQLPKDRFSAERLKGVDSTLKIQPAELGDSAMYLCASSLAGTGNSPLHFGNGTRLTVT.

V is TRBV4-1 and J is TRBJ1-2; 9 bases map to TRBD1. The CDR3 loop spans 19 amino acids. Unmatched junction bases numbered 22, after V lost 5 bases and J lost 6 bases. Germline lookup yields CDR1 MGHRA and CDR2 YSYEKL. This CDR3 reads CASSYIRRDREGGLNGYTF. The DNA of the CDR3 is TGCGCCAGCAGCTATATACGCCGGGACAGGGAAGGAGGTCTAAATGGCTACACCTTC.

This clone showed up many times. The rearrangement joins TRBV6-5 to TRBJ1-3; no reliable D call. The CDR3 spans 15 residues. CDR1 and CDR2 from the germline V gene are MNHEY and SVGAGI. Deletions cut 2 bases from V and 2 bases from J, with 10 bases between. Written as DNA, the CDR3 is TGTGCCAGCAGTTACGTCGGGAAACCTGGAAACACCATATATTTT. It encodes CASSYVGKPGNTIYF.

The chain recombines TRBV24-1 with TRBJ1-1; D not certain. Trimming shortened V by 5 bases and J by 3 bases, and 9 bases separated the two germline ends. The CDR3 length is 13 residues. Germline V CDR1 and CDR2: KGHDR, SFDVKD. CDR3 loop: CATSGSRDTEAFF. CDR3 nucleotides: TGTGCCACCAGTGGCTCCCGGGACACTGAAGCTTTCTTT.